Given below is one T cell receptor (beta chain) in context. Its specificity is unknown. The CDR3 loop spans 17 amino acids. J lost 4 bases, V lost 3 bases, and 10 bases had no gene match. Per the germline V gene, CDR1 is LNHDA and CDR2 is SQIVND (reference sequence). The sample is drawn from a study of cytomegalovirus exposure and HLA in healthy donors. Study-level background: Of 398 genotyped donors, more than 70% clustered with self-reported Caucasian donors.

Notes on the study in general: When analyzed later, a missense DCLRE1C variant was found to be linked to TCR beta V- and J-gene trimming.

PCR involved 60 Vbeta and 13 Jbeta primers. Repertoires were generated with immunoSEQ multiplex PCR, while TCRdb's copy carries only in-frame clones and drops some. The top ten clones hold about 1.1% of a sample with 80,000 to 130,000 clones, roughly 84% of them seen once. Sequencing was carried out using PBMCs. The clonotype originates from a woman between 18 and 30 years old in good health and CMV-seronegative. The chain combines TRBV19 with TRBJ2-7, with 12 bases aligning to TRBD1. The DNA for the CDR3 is TGTGCCAGTAGTATGGGACAGGGGGCCTCAAAACTTTACGAGCAGTACTTC. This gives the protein CASSMGQGASKLYEQYF. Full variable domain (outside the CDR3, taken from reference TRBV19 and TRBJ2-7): DGGITQSPKYLFRKEGQNVTLSCEQNLNHDAMYWYRQDPGQGLRLIYYSQIVNDFQKGDIAEGYSVSREKKESFPLTVTSAQKNPTAFYLCASSMGQGASKLYEQYFGPGTRLTVT.